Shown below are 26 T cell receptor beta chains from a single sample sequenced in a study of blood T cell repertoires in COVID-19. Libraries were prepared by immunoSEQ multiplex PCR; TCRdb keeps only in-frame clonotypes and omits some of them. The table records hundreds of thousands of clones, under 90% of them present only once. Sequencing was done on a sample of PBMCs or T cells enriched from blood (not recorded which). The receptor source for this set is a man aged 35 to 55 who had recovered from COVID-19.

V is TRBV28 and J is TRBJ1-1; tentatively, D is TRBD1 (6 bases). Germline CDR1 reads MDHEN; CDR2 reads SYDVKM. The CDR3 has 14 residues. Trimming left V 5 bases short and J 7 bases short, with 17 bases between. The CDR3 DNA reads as TGTGCCAGCAGTCGGGAGGGGGTGAGGAGTGAAGCTTTCTTT. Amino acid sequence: CASSREGVRSEAFF.

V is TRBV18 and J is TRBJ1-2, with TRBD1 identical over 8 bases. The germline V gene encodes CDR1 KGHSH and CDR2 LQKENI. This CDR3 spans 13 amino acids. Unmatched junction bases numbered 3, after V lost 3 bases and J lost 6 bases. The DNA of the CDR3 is TGTGCCAGCTCACCCCAGGGGGCTCATGGCTACACCTTC. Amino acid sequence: CASSPQGAHGYTF.

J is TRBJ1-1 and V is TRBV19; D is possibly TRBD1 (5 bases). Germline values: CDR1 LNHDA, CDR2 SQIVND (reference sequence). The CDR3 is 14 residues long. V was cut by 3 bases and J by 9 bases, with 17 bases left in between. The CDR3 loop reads CASSIFTLGQQAFF. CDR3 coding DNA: TGTGCCAGTAGTATCTTTACTTTGGGGCAGCAAGCTTTCTTT.

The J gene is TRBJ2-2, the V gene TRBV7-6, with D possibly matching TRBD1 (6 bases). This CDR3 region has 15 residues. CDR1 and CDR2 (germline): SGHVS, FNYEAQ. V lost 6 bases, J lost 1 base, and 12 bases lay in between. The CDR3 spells CASRRGTVNTGELFF. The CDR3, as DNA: TGTGCCAGCAGAAGGGGGACGGTGAACACCGGGGAGCTGTTTTTT.

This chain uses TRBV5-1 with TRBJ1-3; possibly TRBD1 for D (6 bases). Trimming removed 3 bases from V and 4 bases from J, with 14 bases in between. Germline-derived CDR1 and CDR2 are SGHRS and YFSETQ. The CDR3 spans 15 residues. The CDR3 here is CASSSRSGAGNTIYF. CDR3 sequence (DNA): TGCGCCAGCAGCTCCCGCTCAGGGGCCGGAAACACCATATATTTT.

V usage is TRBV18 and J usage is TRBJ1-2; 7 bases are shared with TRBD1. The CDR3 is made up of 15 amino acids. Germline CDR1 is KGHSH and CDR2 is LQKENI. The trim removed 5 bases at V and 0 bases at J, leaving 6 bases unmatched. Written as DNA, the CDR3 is TGTGCCAGCTCAGCAGGACAGGCAGCTAACTATGGCTACACCTTC. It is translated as CASSAGQAANYGYTF.

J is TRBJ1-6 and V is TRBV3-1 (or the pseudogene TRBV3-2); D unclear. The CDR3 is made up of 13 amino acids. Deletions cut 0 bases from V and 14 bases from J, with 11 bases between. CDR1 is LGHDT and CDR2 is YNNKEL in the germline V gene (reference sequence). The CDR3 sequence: CASSQDGGEALHF. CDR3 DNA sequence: TGTGCCAGCAGCCAAGATGGCGGGGAGGCCCTCCACTTT.

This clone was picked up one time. The CDR3 is CASGRFVAYNEQFF. CDR3 nucleotides: TGTGCCAGCGGGCGTTTTGTCGCCTACAATGAGCAGTTCTTC. The genes are TRBV28 and TRBJ2-1; unclear D gene. The germline V gene has CDR1 MDHEN and CDR2 SYDVKM. The V end lost 8 bases, the J end lost 2 bases, and 13 bases lay between the germline ends. The CDR3 spans 14 residues. Full variable domain (rest looked up from reference TRBV28 and TRBJ2-1): DVKVTQSSRYLVKRTGEKVFLECVQDMDHENMFWYRQDPGLGLRLIYFSYDVKMKEKGDIPEGYSVSREKKERFSLILESASTNQTSMYLCASGRFVAYNEQFFGPGTRLTVL.

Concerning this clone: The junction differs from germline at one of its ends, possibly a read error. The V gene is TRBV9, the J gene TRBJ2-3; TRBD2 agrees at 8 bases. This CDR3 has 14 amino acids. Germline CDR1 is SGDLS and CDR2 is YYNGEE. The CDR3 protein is CASSVGTSRDTQYF. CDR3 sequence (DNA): TGTGCCAGCAGCGTAGGGACTAGCAGAGATACGCAGTATTTT.

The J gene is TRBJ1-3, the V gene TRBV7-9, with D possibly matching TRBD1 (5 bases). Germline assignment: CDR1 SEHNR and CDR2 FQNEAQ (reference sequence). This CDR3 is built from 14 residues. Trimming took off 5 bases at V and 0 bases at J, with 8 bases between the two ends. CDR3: CASSATGSGNTIYF. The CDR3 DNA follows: TGTGCCAGCAGCGCCACAGGCTCTGGAAACACCATATATTTT.

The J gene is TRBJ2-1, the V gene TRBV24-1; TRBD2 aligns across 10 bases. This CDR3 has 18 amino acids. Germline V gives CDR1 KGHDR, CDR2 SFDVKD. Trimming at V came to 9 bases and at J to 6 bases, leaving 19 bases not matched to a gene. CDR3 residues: CATGNGGGLAWSANEQFF. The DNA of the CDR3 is TGTGCCACCGGCAACGGGGGGGGACTAGCGTGGTCTGCCAATGAGCAGTTCTTC.

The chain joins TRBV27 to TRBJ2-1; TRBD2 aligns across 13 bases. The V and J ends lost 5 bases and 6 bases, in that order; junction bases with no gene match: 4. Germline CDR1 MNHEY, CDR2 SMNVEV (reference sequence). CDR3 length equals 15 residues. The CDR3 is CASSPGTSGTNEQFF. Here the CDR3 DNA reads TGTGCCAGCAGTCCCGGGACTAGCGGGACCAATGAGCAGTTCTTC.

CDR3 protein: CASSLVENTEAFF. The CDR3 bases are TGTGCCAGCAGTTTAGTAGAGAACACTGAAGCTTTCTTT. The chain joins TRBV12-3 or TRBV12-4 to TRBJ1-1, with D uncertain. V dropped 1 base and J dropped 1 base, with 4 bases sitting between them. The CDR3 consists of 13 residues.

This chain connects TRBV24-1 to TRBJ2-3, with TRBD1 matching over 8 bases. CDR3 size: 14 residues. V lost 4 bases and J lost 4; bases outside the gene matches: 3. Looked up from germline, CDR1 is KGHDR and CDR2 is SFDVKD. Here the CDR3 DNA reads TGTGCCACCAGTGAGACAGGGGTCTCAGATACGCAGTATTTT. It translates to CATSETGVSDTQYF.

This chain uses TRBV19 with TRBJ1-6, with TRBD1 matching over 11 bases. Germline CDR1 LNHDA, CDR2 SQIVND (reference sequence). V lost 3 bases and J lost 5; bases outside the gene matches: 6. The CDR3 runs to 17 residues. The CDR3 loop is CASSIGTGGSDNSPLHF. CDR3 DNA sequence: TGTGCCAGTAGTATTGGGACAGGGGGAAGTGATAATTCACCCCTCCACTTT.

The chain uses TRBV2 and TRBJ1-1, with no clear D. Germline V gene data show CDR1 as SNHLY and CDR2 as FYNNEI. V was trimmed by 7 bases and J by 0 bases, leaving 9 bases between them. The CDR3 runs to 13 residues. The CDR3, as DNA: TGTGCCAGCACCGCTGACTTGAACACTGAAGCTTTCTTT. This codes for CASTADLNTEAFF.

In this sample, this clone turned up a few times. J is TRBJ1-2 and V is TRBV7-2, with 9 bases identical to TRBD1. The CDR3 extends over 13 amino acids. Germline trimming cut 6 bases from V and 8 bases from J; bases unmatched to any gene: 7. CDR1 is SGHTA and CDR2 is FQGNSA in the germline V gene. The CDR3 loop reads CASRTDRGGGYTF. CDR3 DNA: TGTGCCAGCAGAACAGACAGGGGGGGCGGCTACACCTTC.

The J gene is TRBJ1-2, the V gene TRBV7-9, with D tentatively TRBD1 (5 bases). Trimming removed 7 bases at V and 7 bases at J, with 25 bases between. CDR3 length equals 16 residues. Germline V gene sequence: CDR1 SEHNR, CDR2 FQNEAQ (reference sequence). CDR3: CASTIPRGGTGSGYTF. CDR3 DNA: TGTGCCAGCACCATCCCCCGGGGGGGTACAGGTTCTGGCTACACCTTC.

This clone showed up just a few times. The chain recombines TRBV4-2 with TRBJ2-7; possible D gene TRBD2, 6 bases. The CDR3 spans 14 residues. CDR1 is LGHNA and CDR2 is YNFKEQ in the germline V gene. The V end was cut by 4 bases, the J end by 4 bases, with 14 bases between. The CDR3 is CASSLRGTSYEQYF. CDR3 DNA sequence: TGTGCCAGCAGCCTTCGGGGGACGAGTTACGAGCAGTACTTC.

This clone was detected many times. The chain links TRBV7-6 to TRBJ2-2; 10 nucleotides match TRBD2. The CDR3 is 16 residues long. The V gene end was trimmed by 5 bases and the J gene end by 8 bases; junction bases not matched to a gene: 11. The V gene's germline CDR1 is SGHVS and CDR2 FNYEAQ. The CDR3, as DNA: TGTGCCAGCAGCCACCGTAGCGGGGGGCCTGGAGGGGAGCTGTTTTTT. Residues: CASSHRSGGPGGELFF. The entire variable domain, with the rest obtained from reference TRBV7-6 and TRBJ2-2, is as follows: GAGVSQSPRYKVTKRGQDVALRCDPISGHVSLYWYRQALGQGPEFLTYFNYEAQQDKSGLPNDRFSAERPEGSISTLTIQRTEQRDSAMYRCASSHRSGGPGGELFFGEGSRLTVL.

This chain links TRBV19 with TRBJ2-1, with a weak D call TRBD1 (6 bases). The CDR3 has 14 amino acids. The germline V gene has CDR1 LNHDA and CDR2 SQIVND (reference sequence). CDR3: CAASPPDRNNEQFF. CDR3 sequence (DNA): TGTGCAGCTTCGCCCCCGGACAGAAACAATGAGCAGTTCTTC.

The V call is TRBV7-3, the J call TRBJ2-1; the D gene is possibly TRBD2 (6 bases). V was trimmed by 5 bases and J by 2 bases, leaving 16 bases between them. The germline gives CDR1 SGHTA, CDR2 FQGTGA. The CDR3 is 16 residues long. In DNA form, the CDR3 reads TGTGCCAGCAGCCCTGGGGGGTTGGGCGCCTACAATGAGCAGTTCTTC. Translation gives CASSPGGLGAYNEQFF.

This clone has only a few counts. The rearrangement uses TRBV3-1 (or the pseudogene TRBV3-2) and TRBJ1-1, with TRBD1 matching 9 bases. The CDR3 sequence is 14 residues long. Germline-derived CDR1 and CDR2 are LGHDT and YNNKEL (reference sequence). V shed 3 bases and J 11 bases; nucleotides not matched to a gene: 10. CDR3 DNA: TGTGCCAGCAGCCACGGGACAGGGATGGTTCTGGCTTTCTTT. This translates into CASSHGTGMVLAFF.

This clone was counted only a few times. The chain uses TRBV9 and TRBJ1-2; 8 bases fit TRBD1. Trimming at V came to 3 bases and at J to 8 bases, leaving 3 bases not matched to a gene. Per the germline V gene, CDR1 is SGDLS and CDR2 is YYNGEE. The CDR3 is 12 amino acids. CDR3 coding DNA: TGTGCCAGCAGCGAGGACAGGGACGGCTACACCTTC. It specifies CASSEDRDGYTF.

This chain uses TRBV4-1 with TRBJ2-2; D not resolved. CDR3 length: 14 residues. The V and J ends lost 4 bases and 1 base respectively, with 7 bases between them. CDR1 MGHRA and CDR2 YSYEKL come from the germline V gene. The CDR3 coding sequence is TGCGCCAGCAGCCTACCGGGGAACACCGGGGAGCTGTTTTTT. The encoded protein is CASSLPGNTGELFF.

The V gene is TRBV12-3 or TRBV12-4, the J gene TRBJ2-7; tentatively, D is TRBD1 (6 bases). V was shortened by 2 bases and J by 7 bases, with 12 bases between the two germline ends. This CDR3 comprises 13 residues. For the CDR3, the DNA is TGTGCCAGCAGTTTACACAGGGCCTTGGAGCAGTACTTC. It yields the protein CASSLHRALEQYF.